What follows are 5 T cell receptor beta chains derived from one specimen sequenced in a study of blood T cell repertoires in COVID-19. Assay used: immunoSEQ multiplex PCR; TCRdb lists only in-frame clones, some missing. The sample contains some 260,000 clones, 75% to 95% of which appear only once. Sequences were obtained from PBMCs or T cells enriched from blood (not recorded which). These receptors originate from a woman under 30 who had recovered from COVID-19.

The V gene is TRBV6-5, the J gene TRBJ1-3; D ambiguous. Germline CDR1 reads MNHEY; CDR2 reads SVGAGI. The ends were cut back, 3 bases at V and 2 bases at J, with 14 bases in the middle. This CDR3 contains 16 residues. CDR3 DNA: TGTGCCAGCAGTTATGGGAGGACTTCCACTGGAAACACCATATATTTT. Protein product: CASSYGRTSTGNTIYF.

This rearrangement joins TRBV12-3 or TRBV12-4 to TRBJ1-1; D perhaps matches TRBD1 (5 bases). The CDR3 covers 12 residues. V lost 4 bases and J 6 bases, leaving 9 bases between the germline ends. The CDR3 DNA reads as TGTGCCAGCAGTTCCTCAGGGCCTGAAGCTTTCTTT. It encodes CASSSSGPEAFF.

V gene TRBV6-5 combines with J gene TRBJ1-5, with D possibly matching TRBD1 (6 bases). Germline values: CDR1 MNHEY, CDR2 SVGAGI. V was trimmed by 5 bases and J by 2 bases, leaving 10 bases between them. The CDR3 is 14 amino acids. For the CDR3, the DNA is TGTGCCAGCAGTAACCGACAGGGCAATCAGCCCCAGCATTTT. It codes for CASSNRQGNQPQHF.

The chain links TRBV11-2 to TRBJ2-7; perhaps TRBD1 as D (5 bases). Germline assignment: CDR1 SGHAT and CDR2 FQNNGV. This CDR3 has 15 residues. V was clipped by 1 base and J by 1 base, with 11 bases between them. The CDR3 region has the DNA TGTGCCAGCAGCTTAGCCCCGAGACAGTCCTACGAGCAGTACTTC. This encodes CASSLAPRQSYEQYF.

A word on this clone: Other DNA sequences in this specimen translate into the identical CDR3. The rearrangement uses TRBV7-9 and TRBJ1-1; D uncertain. The CDR3 runs to 14 residues. Trimming cost V 2 bases and J 0 bases, with 7 bases left between them. The germline V gene has CDR1 SEHNR and CDR2 FQNEAQ (reference sequence). CDR3 coding DNA: TGTGCCAGCAGCTTAACGGGGATGAACACTGAAGCTTTCTTT. It yields the protein CASSLTGMNTEAFF.